The 23 T cell receptor beta chains below all came from one sample that was sequenced in a study of blood T cell repertoires in COVID-19. The repertoire was sequenced with immunoSEQ multiplex PCR; TCRdb's copy has only in-frame clones and lacks some. The sample lists roughly 200,000 clones, approximately 81% occurring once. What was sequenced was peripheral blood. All receptors derive from a person aged 70 to 85 with COVID-19, enrolled during active disease.

V and J are TRBV3-1 (or the pseudogene TRBV3-2) and TRBJ2-1, with D unresolved. The germline CDR1 and CDR2 sequences are LGHDT and YNNKEL (reference sequence). The CDR3 is 16 residues long. Trimming stripped 1 base from V and 0 bases from J, with 10 bases between. CDR3 sequence: CASSQVGKSSYNEQFF. As DNA, the CDR3 is TGTGCCAGCAGCCAAGTCGGTAAAAGCTCCTACAATGAGCAGTTCTTC.

This clone was observed a handful of times. The chain recombines TRBV3-1 (or the pseudogene TRBV3-2) with TRBJ2-7; 9 bases agree with TRBD1. The CDR3 sequence is 17 residues long. The V and J ends lost 4 bases and 4 bases, in that order; junction bases with no gene match: 14. Germline CDR1 and CDR2: LGHDT and YNNKEL (reference sequence). Here the CDR3 reads CASSPPAGQGSSYEQYF. For the CDR3, the DNA is TGTGCCAGCAGCCCCCCCGCGGGACAGGGCTCTTCGTACGAGCAGTACTTC.

This chain joins TRBV18 and TRBJ1-4; tentative D call: TRBD1 (6 bases). Germline loops: CDR1 KGHSH, CDR2 LQKENI. The CDR3 loop spans 16 amino acids. V was pared by 6 bases and J by 1 base, with 15 bases between. CDR3 coding DNA: TGTGCCAGCTCGCGCTCCCTGACAGGAACTAATGAAAAACTGTTTTTT. It translates to CASSRSLTGTNEKLFF. The variable domain in full, with the rest retrieved from reference TRBV18 and TRBJ1-4, is NAGVMQNPRHLVRRRGQEARLRCSPMKGHSHVYWYRQLPEEGLKFMVYLQKENIIDESGMPKERFSAEFPKEGPSILRIQQVVRGDSAAYFCASSRSLTGTNEKLFFGSGTQLSVL.

The chain employs TRBV7-2 and TRBJ2-1, with TRBD2 matching over 10 bases. The CDR3 extends over 15 amino acids. Germline V gene sequence: CDR1 SGHTA, CDR2 FQGNSA. With 10 bases clipped from V and 8 bases from J, the junction kept 14 bases outside the gene matches. In nucleotides, the CDR3 is TGTGCCATCGTTAGCGGGGGGACCGCATTCTATGAGCAGTTCTTC. Encoded protein: CAIVSGGTAFYEQFF. The full variable domain, in which reference TRBV7-2 and TRBJ2-1 provide the parts outside the CDR3, is GAGVSQSPSNKVTEKGKDVELRCDPISGHTALYWYRQSLGQGLEFLIYFQGNSAPDKSGLPSDRFSAERTGGSVSTLTIQRTQQEDSAVYLCAIVSGGTAFYEQFFGPGTRLTVL.

Points on this clone: Different DNA sequences within this sample yield the same CDR3. The chain uses TRBV7-9 and TRBJ2-7; weak D call: TRBD2 (5 bases). CDR3 size: 12 residues. Germline CDR1 SEHNR, CDR2 FQNEAQ (reference sequence). V gave up 5 bases and J gave up 4 bases, with 9 bases separating them. The CDR3 bases are TGTGCCAGCAGCCCGACGGGGTACGAGCAGTACTTC. Translated: CASSPTGYEQYF.

The rearrangement uses TRBV7-3 and TRBJ2-3, with TRBD2 matching over 8 bases. Germline V gene sequence: CDR1 SGHTA, CDR2 FQGTGA. The CDR3 extends over 15 amino acids. V was pared by 2 bases and J by 6 bases, with 7 bases of the junction left unmatched. DNA of the CDR3: TGTGCCAGCAGCTTAGGCGCCGGGACTAGGGATACGCAGTATTTT. Protein: CASSLGAGTRDTQYF.

The chain recombines TRBV7-9 with TRBJ2-1; 9 bases agree with TRBD2. The CDR3 runs to 15 residues. The J segment lost 4 bases and the V segment lost 8 bases, leaving 9 bases of the junction unmatched. CDR1 and CDR2 (germline): SEHNR, FQNEAQ (reference sequence). The CDR3 sequence: CASGPGLAGYNEQFF. The CDR3 DNA follows: TGTGCCAGCGGACCCGGGCTAGCGGGATACAATGAGCAGTTCTTC.

V and J are TRBV18 and TRBJ2-2; D is ambiguous. Trimming stripped 3 bases from V and 4 bases from J, with 12 bases between. CDR3 length equals 15 residues. From germline, CDR1 is KGHSH and CDR2 LQKENI. CDR3 coding DNA: TGTGCCAGCTCACCGATGAGTGGGCTCACCGGGGAGCTGTTTTTT. It translates to CASSPMSGLTGELFF.

The chain carries TRBV7-9 and TRBJ2-5, with D possibly matching TRBD1 (6 bases). The V gene's germline CDR1 is SEHNR and CDR2 FQNEAQ (reference sequence). CDR3 size: 15 residues. V lost 2 bases and J 1 base, leaving 11 bases between the germline ends. The CDR3 loop is CASSLRQGFQETQYF. The CDR3 DNA follows: TGTGCCAGCAGCTTAAGGCAGGGGTTCCAAGAGACCCAGTACTTC. The full variable domain, with the rest looked up from reference TRBV7-9 and TRBJ2-5, is DTGVSQNPRHKITKRGQNVTFRCDPISEHNRLYWYRQTLGQGPEFLTYFQNEAQLEKSRLLSDRFSAERPKGSFSTLEIQRTEQGDSAMYLCASSLRQGFQETQYFGPGTRLLVL.

The rearrangement joins TRBV28 to TRBJ1-5; 8 positions match TRBD1. Per the germline V gene, CDR1 is MDHEN and CDR2 is SYDVKM. Trimming at V came to 5 bases and at J to 1 base, leaving 4 bases not matched to a gene. The CDR3 is made up of 15 amino acids. The DNA for the CDR3 is TGTGCCAGCAGTAAGCGGACAGGGAGCAATCAGCCCCAGCATTTT. It encodes CASSKRTGSNQPQHF.

V gene TRBV7-3 combines with J gene TRBJ2-3; D is ambiguous. This CDR3 spans 15 amino acids. With 2 bases removed from V and 3 bases from J, the gap between germline ends came to 12 bases. Germline lookup yields CDR1 SGHTA and CDR2 FQGTGA. The CDR3 bases are TGTGCCAGCAGCTTATTCGCTACCGAAACAGATACGCAGTATTTT. This translates into CASSLFATETDTQYF.

The chain has TRBV5-5 and TRBJ2-3, with D possibly being TRBD2 (5 bases). CDR3 length: 17 residues. Germline CDR1 and CDR2: SGHKS and YYEKEE (reference sequence). V dropped 0 bases and J dropped 1 base, with 15 bases sitting between them. CDR3 sequence: CASSLVGLAGGTDTQYF. As DNA, the CDR3 is TGTGCCAGCAGCTTGGTCGGTTTGGCCGGGGGCACAGATACGCAGTATTTT. The full variable domain, rest sourced from reference TRBV5-5 and TRBJ2-3, is DAGVTQSPTHLIKTRGQQVTLRCSPISGHKSVSWYQQVLGQGPQFIFQYYEKEERGRGNFPDRFSARQFPNYSSELNVNALLLGDSALYLCASSLVGLAGGTDTQYFGPGTRLTVL.

The CDR3 is CASSYSRGRDKGINQPQHF. The DNA of the CDR3 is TGTGCCAGCAGTTACTCTCGCGGAAGGGACAAGGGAATCAATCAGCCCCAGCATTTT. The chain combines TRBV6-2 or TRBV6-3 with TRBJ1-5; D perhaps matches TRBD1 (6 bases). The CDR3 extends over 19 amino acids. V lost 0 bases and J lost 3, with 21 bases in between. In germline, CDR1 is MNHEY, CDR2 SVGEGT.

The CDR3 sequence is CATSRDRTGVGGYTF. The CDR3 coding sequence is TGTGCCACCAGCAGAGATAGGACAGGGGTAGGAGGCTACACCTTC. This sequence joins TRBV15 and TRBJ1-2; 9 nucleotides align to TRBD1. The V gene end was trimmed by 0 bases and the J gene end by 8 bases; junction bases not matched to a gene: 7. Germline V gene data show CDR1 as LNHNV and CDR2 as YYDKDF (reference sequence). This CDR3 is 15 amino acids long.

To note about this clone: Other DNA sequences of this sample code for an identical CDR3. The V call is TRBV6-5, the J call TRBJ1-6, with TRBD1 as a possible D gene (6 bases). This CDR3 comprises 14 residues. V gave up 3 bases and J gave up 10 bases, with 13 bases separating them. CDR1 is MNHEY, CDR2 SVGAGI, per germline. CDR3 sequence (DNA): TGTGCCAGCAGTTATCGGGGGGCAGGGTCACCCCTCCACTTT. Translated, it gives CASSYRGAGSPLHF.

In this sample, this clone turned up once. The chain carries TRBV18 and TRBJ2-3, with 12 bases lining up with TRBD2. This CDR3 comprises 17 residues. Germline V lookup: CDR1 KGHSH, CDR2 LQKENI. The trim removed 1 base at V and 7 bases at J, leaving 9 bases unmatched. This CDR3 is CASSPRLAGADGNTQYF. The CDR3, as DNA: TGTGCCAGCTCACCACGACTAGCGGGGGCCGATGGGAATACGCAGTATTTT.

The V and J genes are TRBV25-1 and TRBJ2-3, with unresolved D. Germline V gene data show CDR1 as MGHDK and CDR2 as SYGVNS. Trimming pared 1 base from V and 4 bases from J, leaving 12 bases between. The length of the CDR3 is 15 residues. CDR3 in DNA: TGTGCCAGCAGTGAATCTAAAGTGTTGGCAGATACGCAGTATTTT. Its translation is CASSESKVLADTQYF.

This sequence joins TRBV5-1 and TRBJ1-5, with 12 bases identical to TRBD1. V gave up 4 bases and J gave up 7 bases; unmatched junction bases: 6. CDR1 SGHRS and CDR2 YFSETQ come from the germline V gene. The CDR3 has 15 residues. Written as DNA, the CDR3 is TGCGCCAGCAGCGCGGGACAGGGGGCAGACCAGCCCCAGCATTTT. The encoded protein is CASSAGQGADQPQHF.

The chain uses TRBV7-9 and TRBJ1-1; perhaps TRBD1 as D (5 bases). The CDR3 is 17 residues long. V was pared by 2 bases and J by 6 bases, with 22 bases between. CDR1 is SEHNR and CDR2 is FQNEAQ in the germline V gene (reference sequence). The CDR3 region is CASSLNGSPQGSAEAFF. In nucleotides, the CDR3 is TGTGCCAGCAGCTTAAATGGTTCACCTCAGGGCTCCGCTGAAGCTTTCTTT.

The chain combines TRBV12-3 or TRBV12-4 with TRBJ2-1; D not certain. The CDR3 is 12 amino acids. Trimming cost V 6 bases and J 9 bases, with 12 bases left between them. As DNA, the CDR3 is TGTGCCAGCAGCCCTAGTGAGACTGAGCAGTTCTTC. Translation gives CASSPSETEQFF.

The chain combines TRBV18 with TRBJ2-7, with a tentative D call TRBD1 (6 bases). V lost 6 bases, J lost 0 bases, and 9 bases lay in between. Germline CDR1 and CDR2: KGHSH and LQKENI. CDR3 length: 13 residues. CDR3 sequence: CASSTGHSYEQYF. CDR3 sequence (DNA): TGTGCCAGCTCGACGGGACACTCCTACGAGCAGTACTTC.

The rearrangement uses TRBV2 and TRBJ2-3, with 8 bases identical to TRBD1. Germline lookup yields CDR1 SNHLY and CDR2 FYNNEI. The CDR3 is made up of 14 amino acids. V shed 6 bases and J 3 bases; nucleotides not matched to a gene: 5. This CDR3 reads CASSGQGRTDTQYF. As DNA, the CDR3 is TGTGCCAGCAGCGGACAGGGCCGGACAGATACGCAGTATTTT.

This clone was recorded once. The chain employs TRBV6-2 or TRBV6-3 and TRBJ2-3, with 8 bases fitting TRBD2. CDR1 is MNHEY and CDR2 is SVGEGT in the germline V gene. The CDR3 consists of 13 residues. J lost 9 bases, V lost 5 bases, and 7 bases had no gene match. The CDR3 protein is CASSEARGGTQYF. CDR3 in DNA: TGTGCCAGCAGTGAGGCTCGGGGGGGGACGCAGTATTTT.